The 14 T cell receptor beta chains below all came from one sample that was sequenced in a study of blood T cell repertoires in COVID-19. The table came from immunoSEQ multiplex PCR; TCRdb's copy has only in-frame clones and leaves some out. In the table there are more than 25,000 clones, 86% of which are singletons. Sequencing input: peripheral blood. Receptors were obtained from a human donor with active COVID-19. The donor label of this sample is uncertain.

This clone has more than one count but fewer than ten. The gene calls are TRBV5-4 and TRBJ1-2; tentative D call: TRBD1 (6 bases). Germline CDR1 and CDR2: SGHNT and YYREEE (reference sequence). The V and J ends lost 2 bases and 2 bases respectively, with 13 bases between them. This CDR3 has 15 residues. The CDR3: CASSLAGARNYGYTF. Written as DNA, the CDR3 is TGTGCCAGCAGCTTAGCAGGGGCGCGGAACTATGGCTACACCTTC.

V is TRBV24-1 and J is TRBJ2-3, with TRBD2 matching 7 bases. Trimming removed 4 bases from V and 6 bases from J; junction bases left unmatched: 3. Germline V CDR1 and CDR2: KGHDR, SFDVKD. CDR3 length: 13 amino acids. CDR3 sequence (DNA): TGTGCCACCAGTGAAGCGGGACCGGATACGCAGTATTTT. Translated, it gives CATSEAGPDTQYF.

The CDR3 sequence is CASSDLTGAKNIQYF. As DNA, the CDR3 is TGTGCCAGCAGTGACCTAACAGGGGCCAAAAACATTCAGTACTTC. The chain recombines TRBV2 with TRBJ2-4; D is possibly TRBD1 (6 bases). There are 15 residues in the CDR3. Trimming left V 3 bases short and J 1 base short, with 10 bases between. From germline, CDR1 is SNHLY and CDR2 FYNNEI.

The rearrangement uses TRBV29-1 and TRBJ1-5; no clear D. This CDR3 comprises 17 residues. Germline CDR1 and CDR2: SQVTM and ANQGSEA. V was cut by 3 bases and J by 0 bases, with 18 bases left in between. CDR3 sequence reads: CSVEASYPGVSNQPQHF. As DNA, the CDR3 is TGCAGCGTTGAGGCGTCATACCCCGGGGTTAGCAATCAGCCCCAGCATTTT.

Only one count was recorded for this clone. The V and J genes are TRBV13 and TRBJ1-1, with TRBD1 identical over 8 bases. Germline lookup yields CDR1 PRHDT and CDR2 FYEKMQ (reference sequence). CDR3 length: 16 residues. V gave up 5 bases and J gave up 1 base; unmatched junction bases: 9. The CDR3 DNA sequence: TGTGCCAGCAGCCCCCTGAACAGGGGGGCGAACACTGAAGCTTTCTTT. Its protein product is CASSPLNRGANTEAFF.

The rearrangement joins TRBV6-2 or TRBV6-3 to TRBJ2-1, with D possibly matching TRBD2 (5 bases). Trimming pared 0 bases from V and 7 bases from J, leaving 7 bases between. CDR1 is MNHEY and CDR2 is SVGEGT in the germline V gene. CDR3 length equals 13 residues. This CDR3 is CASSYSDWNEQFF. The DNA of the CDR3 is TGTGCCAGCAGTTACTCGGACTGGAATGAGCAGTTCTTC.

CDR3 region: CASRSGTGGSEQYF. For the CDR3, the DNA is TGTGCCAGTAGATCCGGGACAGGGGGCTCCGAGCAGTACTTC. The rearrangement links TRBV19 to TRBJ2-7; TRBD1 aligns across 12 bases. The V and J ends lost 6 bases and 6 bases, in that order; junction bases with no gene match: 6. This CDR3 has 14 amino acids. The germline CDR1 and CDR2 sequences are LNHDA and SQIVND (reference sequence).

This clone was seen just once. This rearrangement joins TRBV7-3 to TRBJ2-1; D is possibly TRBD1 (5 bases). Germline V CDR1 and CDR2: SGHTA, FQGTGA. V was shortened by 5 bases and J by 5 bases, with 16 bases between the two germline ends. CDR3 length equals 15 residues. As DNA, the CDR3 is TGTGCCAGCAGCCCGACAGCACACTTAAACAATGAGCAGTTCTTC. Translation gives CASSPTAHLNNEQFF.

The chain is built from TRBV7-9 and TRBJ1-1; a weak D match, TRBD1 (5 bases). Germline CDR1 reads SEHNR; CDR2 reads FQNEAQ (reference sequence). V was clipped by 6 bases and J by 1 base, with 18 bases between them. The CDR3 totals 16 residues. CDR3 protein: CASSPLGGVGNTEAFF. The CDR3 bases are TGTGCCAGCAGTCCCTTGGGGGGGGTCGGGAACACTGAAGCTTTCTTT.

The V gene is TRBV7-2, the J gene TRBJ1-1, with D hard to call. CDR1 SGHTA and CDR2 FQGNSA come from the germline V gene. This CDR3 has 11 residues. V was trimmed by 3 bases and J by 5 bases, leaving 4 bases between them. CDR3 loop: CASSLRTEAFF. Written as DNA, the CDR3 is TGTGCCAGCAGCTTGAGGACTGAAGCTTTCTTT.

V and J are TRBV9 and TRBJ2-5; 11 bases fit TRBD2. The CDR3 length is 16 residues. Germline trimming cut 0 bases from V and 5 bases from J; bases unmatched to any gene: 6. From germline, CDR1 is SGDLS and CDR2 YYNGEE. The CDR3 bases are TGTGCCAGCAGCGTAGGTAGCGGGGGGGCTGGGGAGACCCAGTACTTC. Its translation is CASSVGSGGAGETQYF.

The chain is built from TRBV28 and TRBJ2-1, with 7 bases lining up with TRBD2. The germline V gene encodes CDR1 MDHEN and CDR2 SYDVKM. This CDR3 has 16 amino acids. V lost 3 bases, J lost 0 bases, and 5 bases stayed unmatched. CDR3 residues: CASSFLGGSSYNEQFF. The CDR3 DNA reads TGTGCCAGCAGTTTTCTCGGCGGGAGCTCCTACAATGAGCAGTTCTTC.

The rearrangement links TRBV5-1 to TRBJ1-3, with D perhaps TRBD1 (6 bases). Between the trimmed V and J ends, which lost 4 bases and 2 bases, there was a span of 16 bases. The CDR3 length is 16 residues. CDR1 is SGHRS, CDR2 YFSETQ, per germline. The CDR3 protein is CASSPPGVPPGNTIYF. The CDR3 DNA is TGCGCCAGCAGCCCCCCAGGGGTCCCCCCTGGAAACACCATATATTTT.

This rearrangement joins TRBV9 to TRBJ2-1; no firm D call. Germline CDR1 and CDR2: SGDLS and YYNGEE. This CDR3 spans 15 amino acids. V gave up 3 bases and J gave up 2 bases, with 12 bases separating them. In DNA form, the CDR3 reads TGTGCCAGCAGCGATATAGCCGAGCCCTACAATGAGCAGTTCTTC. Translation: CASSDIAEPYNEQFF.